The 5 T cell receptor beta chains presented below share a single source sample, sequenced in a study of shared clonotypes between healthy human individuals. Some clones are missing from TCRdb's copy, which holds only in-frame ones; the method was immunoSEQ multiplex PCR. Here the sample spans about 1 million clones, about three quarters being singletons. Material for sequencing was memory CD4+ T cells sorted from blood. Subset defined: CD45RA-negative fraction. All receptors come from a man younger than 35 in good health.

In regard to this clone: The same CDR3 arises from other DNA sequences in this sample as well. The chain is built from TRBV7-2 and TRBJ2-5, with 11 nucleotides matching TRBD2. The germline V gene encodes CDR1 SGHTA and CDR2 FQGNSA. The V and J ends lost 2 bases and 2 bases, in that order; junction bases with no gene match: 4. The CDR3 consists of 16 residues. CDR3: CASSLRTSGFQETQYF. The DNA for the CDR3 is TGTGCCAGCAGCTTAAGGACTAGCGGGTTTCAAGAGACCCAGTACTTC.

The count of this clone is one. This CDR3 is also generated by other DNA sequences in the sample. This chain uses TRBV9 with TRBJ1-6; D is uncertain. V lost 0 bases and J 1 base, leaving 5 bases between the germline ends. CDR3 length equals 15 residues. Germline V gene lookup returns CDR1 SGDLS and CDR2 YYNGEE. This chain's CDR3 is CASSVGGSYNSPLHF. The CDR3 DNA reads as TGTGCCAGCAGCGTAGGGGGATCCTATAATTCACCCCTCCACTTT.

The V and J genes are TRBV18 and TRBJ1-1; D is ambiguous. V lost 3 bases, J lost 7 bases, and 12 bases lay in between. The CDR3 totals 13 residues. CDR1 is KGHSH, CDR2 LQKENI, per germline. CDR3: CASSPFLGNEAFF. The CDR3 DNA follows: TGTGCCAGCTCACCCTTTTTGGGCAATGAAGCTTTCTTT.

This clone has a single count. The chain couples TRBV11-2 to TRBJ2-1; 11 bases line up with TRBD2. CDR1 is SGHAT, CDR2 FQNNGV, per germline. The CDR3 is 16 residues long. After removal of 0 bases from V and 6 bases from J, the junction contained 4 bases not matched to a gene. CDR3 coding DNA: TGTGCCAGCAGCTTAGATCTAGCGGGAGGACTCAATGAGCAGTTCTTC. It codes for CASSLDLAGGLNEQFF.

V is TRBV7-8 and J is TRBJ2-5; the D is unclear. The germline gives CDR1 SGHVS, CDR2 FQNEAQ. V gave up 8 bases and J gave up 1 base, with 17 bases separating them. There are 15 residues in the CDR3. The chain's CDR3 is CASSIFDRAQETQYF. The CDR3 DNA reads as TGTGCCAGCTCCATTTTTGATCGGGCCCAAGAGACCCAGTACTTC.